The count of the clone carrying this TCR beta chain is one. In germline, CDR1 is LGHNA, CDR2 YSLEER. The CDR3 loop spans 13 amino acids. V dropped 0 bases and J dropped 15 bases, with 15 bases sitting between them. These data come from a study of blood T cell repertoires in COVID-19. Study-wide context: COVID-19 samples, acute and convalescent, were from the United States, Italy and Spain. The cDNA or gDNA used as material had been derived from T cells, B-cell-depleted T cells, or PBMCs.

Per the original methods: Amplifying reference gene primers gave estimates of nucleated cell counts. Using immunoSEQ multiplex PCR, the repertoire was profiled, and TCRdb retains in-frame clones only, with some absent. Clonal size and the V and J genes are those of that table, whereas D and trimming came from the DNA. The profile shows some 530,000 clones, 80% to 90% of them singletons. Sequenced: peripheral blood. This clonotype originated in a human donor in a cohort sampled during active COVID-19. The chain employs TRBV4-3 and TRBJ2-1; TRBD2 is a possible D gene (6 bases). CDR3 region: CASSQDSGGFRFF. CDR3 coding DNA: TGCGCCAGCAGCCAAGATAGTGGGGGGTTTCGGTTCTTC.